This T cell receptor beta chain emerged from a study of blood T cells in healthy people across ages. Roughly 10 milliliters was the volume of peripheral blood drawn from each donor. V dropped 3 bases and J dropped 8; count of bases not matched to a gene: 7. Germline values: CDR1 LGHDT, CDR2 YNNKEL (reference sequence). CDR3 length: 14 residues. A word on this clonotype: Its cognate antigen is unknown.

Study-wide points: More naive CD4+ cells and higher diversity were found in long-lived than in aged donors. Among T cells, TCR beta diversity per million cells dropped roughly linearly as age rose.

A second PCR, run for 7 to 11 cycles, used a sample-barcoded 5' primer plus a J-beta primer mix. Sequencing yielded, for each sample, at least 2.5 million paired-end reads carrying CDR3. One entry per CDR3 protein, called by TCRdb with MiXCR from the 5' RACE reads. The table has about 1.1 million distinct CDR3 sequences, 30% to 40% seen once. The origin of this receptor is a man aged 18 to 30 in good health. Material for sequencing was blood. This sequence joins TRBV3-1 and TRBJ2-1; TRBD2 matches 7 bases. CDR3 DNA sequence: TGTGCCAGCAGCCAGGGGGAGGGTCTTGATGAGCAGTTCTTC. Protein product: CASSQGEGLDEQFF.